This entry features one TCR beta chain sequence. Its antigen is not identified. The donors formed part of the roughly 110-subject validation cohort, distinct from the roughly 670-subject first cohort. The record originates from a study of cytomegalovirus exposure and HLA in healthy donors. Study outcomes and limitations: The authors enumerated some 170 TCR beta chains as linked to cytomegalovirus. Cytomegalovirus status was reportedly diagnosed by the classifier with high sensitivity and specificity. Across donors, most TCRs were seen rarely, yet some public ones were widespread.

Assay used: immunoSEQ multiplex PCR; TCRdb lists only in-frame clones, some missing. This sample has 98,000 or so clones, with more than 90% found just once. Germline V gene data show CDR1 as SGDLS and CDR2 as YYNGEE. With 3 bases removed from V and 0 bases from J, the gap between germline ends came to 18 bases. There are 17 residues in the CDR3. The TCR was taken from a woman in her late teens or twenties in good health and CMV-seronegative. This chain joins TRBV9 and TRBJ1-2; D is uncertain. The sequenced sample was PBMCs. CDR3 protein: CASSARGDQASNYGYTF. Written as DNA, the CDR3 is TGTGCCAGCAGCGCCCGTGGTGACCAGGCGTCTAACTATGGCTACACCTTC.